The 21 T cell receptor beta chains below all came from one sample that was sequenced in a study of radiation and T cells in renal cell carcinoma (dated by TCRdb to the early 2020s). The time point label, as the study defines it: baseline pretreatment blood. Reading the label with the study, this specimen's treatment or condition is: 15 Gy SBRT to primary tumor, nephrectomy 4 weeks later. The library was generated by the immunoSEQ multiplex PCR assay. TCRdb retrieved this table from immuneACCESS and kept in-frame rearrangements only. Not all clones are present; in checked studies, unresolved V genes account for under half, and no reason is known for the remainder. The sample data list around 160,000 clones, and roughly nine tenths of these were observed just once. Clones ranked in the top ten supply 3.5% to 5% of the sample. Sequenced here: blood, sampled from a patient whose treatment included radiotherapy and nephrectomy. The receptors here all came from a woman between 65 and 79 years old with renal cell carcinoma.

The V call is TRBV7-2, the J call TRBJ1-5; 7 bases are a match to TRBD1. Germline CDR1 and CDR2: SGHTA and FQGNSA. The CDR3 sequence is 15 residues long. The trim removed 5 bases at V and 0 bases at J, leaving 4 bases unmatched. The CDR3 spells CASSVYRGSNQPQHF. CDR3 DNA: TGTGCCAGCAGCGTTTACAGGGGTAGCAATCAGCCCCAGCATTTT.

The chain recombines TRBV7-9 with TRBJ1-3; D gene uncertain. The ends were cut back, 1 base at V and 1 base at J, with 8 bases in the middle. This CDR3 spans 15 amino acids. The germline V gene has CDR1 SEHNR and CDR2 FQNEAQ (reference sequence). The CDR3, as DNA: TGTGCCAGCAGCTTAGGGGAACGGTCTGGAAACACCATATATTTT. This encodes CASSLGERSGNTIYF.

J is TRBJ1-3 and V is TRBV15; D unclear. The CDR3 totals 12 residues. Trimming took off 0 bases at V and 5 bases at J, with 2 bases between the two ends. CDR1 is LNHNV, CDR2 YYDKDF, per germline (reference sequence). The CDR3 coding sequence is TGTGCCACCAGCAGAGATAGAAACACCATATATTTT. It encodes CATSRDRNTIYF.

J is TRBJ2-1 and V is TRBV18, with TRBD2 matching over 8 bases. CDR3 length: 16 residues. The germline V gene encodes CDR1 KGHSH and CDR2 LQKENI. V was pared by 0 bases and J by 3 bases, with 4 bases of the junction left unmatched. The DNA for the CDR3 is TGTGCCAGCTCACCACCGACTAGCGTACTCTACAATGAGCAGTTCTTC. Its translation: CASSPPTSVLYNEQFF.

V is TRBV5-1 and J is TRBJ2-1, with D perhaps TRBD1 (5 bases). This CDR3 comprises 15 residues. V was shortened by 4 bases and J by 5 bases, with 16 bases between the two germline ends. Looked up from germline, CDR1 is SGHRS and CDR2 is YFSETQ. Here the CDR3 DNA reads TGCGCCAGCAGCCTAGACAGTACTCATGACAATGAGCAGTTCTTC. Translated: CASSLDSTHDNEQFF.

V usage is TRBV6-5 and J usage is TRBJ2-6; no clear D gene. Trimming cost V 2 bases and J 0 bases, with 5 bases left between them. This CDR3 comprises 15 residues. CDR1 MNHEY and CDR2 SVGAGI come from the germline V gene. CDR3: CASSYRTSGANVLTF. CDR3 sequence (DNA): TGTGCCAGCAGTTACAGAACCTCTGGGGCCAACGTCCTGACTTTC.

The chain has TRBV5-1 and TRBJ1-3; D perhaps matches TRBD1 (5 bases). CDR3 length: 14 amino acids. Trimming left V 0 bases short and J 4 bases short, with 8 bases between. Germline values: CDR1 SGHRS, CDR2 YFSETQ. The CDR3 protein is CASSLDGGGNTIYF. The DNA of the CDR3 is TGCGCCAGCAGCTTGGACGGGGGAGGAAACACCATATATTTT. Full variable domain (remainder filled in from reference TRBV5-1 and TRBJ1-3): KAGVTQTPRYLIKTRGQQVTLSCSPISGHRSVSWYQQTPGQGLQFLFEYFSETQRNKGNFPGRFSGRQFSNSRSEMNVSTLELGDSALYLCASSLDGGGNTIYFGEGSWLTVV.

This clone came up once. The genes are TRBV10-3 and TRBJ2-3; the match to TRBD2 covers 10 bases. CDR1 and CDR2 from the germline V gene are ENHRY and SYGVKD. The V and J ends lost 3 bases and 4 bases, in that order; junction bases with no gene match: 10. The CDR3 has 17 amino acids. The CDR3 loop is CAISDFRAGGNADTQYF. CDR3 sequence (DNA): TGTGCCATCAGTGATTTCCGAGCGGGGGGGAATGCAGATACGCAGTATTTT.

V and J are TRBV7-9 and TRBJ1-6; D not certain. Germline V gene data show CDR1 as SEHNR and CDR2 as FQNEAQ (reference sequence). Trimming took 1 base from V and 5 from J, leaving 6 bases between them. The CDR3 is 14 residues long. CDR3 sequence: CASSLETDNSPLHF. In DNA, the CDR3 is TGTGCCAGCAGCTTAGAAACCGATAATTCACCCCTCCACTTT.

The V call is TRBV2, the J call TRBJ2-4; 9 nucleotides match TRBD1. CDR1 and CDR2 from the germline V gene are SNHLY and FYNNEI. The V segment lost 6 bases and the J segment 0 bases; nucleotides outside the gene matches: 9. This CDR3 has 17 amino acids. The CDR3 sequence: CASSPGQGRLAKNIQYF. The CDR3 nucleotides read TGTGCCAGCAGCCCGGGACAGGGTCGTCTAGCCAAAAACATTCAGTACTTC.

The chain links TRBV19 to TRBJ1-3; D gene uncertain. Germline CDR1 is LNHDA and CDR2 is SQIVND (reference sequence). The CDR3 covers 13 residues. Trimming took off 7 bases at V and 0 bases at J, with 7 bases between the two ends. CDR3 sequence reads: CASTRSSGNTIYF. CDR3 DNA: TGTGCCAGTACCCGGAGCTCTGGAAACACCATATATTTT.

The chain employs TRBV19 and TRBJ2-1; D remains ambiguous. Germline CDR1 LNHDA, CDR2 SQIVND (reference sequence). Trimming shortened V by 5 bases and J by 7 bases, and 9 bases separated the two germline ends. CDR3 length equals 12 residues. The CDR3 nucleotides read TGTGCCAGTAGTCCCCTTGAAAATGAGCAGTTCTTC. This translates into CASSPLENEQFF.

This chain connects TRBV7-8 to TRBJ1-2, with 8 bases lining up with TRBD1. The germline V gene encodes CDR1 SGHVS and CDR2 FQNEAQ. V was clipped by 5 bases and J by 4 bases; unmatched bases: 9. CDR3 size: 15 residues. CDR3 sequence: CASSRGTGVPYGYTF. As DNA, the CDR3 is TGTGCCAGCAGCCGCGGGACAGGAGTACCCTATGGCTACACCTTC.

The DNA of the CDR3 is TGTGCCATCAGTGAGGGGGTAGCGGGGAACACCGGGGAGCTGTTTTTT. It yields the protein CAISEGVAGNTGELFF. The J gene is TRBJ2-2, the V gene TRBV10-3, with TRBD2 matching over 7 bases. The germline CDR1 and CDR2 sequences are ENHRY and SYGVKD. V was clipped by 2 bases and J by 1 base; unmatched bases: 4. There are 16 residues in the CDR3.

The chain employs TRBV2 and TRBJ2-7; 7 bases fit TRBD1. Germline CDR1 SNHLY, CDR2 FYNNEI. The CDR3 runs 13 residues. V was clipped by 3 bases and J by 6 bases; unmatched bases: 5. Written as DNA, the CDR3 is TGTGCCAGCAGTGAGAGGCAGGGGGTCGAGCAGTACTTC. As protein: CASSERQGVEQYF.

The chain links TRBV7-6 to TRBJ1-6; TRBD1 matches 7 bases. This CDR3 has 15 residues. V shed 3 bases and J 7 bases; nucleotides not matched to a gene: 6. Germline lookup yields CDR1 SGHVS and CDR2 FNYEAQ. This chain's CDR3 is CASSLTGPPNSPLHF. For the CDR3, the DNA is TGTGCCAGCAGCTTGACAGGGCCGCCGAATTCACCCCTCCACTTT.

The CDR3 region is CASAEGNNSPLHF. The DNA of the CDR3 is TGTGCCAGCGCCGAGGGTAATAATTCACCCCTCCACTTT. The V call is TRBV2, the J call TRBJ1-6; no clear D. The V end lost 8 bases, the J end lost 5 bases, and 10 bases lay between the germline ends. Germline V gives CDR1 SNHLY, CDR2 FYNNEI. This CDR3 spans 13 amino acids.

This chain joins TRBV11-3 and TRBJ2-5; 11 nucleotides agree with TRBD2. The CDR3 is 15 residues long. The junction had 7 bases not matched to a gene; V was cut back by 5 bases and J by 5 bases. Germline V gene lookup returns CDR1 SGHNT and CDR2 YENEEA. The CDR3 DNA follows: TGTGCCAGCAGCCGCGGAGTAGCGGGAGGGGAGACCCAGTACTTC. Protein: CASSRGVAGGETQYF.

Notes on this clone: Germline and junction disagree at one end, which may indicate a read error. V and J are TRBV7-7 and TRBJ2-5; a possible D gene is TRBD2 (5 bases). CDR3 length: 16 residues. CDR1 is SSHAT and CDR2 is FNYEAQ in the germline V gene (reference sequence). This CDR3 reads CASSPLTSRGRETQYF. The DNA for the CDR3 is TGTGCTAGCAGCCCTCTTACAAGTCGGGGTCGGGAGACCCAGTACTTC.

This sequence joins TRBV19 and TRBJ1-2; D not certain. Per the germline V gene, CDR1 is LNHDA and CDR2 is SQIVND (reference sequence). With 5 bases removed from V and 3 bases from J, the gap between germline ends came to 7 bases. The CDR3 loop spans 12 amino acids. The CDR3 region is CASSLADYGYTF. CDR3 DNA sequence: TGTGCCAGTAGTCTGGCAGACTATGGCTACACCTTC.

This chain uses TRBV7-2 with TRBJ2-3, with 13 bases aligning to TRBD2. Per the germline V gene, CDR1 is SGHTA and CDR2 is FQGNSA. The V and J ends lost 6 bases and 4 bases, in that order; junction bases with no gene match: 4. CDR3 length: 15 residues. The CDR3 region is CASRSGLAGSDTQYF. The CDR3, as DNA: TGTGCCAGCAGGTCGGGACTAGCGGGGTCAGATACGCAGTATTTT. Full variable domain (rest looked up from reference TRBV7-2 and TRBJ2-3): GAGVSQSPSNKVTEKGKDVELRCDPISGHTALYWYRQSLGQGLEFLIYFQGNSAPDKSGLPSDRFSAERTGGSVSTLTIQRTQQEDSAVYLCASRSGLAGSDTQYFGPGTRLTVL.